Listed below are T cell receptor beta chains from one sample, sequenced in a study of blood T cell repertoires in COVID-19. Repertoires were generated with immunoSEQ multiplex PCR, while TCRdb's copy carries only in-frame clones and drops some. In the table there are 150,000 or so clones, about 74% of which are singletons. Sequencing used peripheral blood. Receptors were obtained from a woman of 80 years or more with acute or convalescent COVID-19. Each CDR3 is given with its conserved first and last residue. The D gene is left open where the match is weak. Only part of the rows carry a size: once, few, many, or a class if the clone is expanded.

J gene	clone size	V gene	D gene	CDR3 protein	CDR3 DNA
TRBJ1-6	few	TRBV7-9	-	CASSVDSSYNSPLHF	TGTGCCAGCAGCGTAGACAGCTCCTATAATTCACCCCTCCACTTT
TRBJ1-2	-	TRBV18	-	CASSPGPNYGYTF	TGTGCCAGCTCACCAGGGCCGAACTATGGCTACACCTTC
TRBJ2-7	-	TRBV6-2/TRBV6-3	-	CASSRGSYEQYF	TGTGCCAGCAGTAGAGGGAGCTACGAGCAGTACTTC
TRBJ2-7	-	TRBV18	TRBD2	CASSLPGTSGRYEQYF	TGTGCCAGCTCGCTTCCCGGGACTAGCGGGAGGTACGAGCAGTACTTC
TRBJ2-7	-	TRBV6-5	TRBD1	CASLRRGQGTYEQYF	TGTGCCAGCCTCAGGCGGGGACAGGGGACCTACGAGCAGTACTTC
TRBJ1-2	-	TRBV5-1	-	CASSERDNLRGYTF	TGCGCCAGCAGCGAGAGGGACAATCTCCGTGGCTACACCTTC
TRBJ2-3	-	TRBV5-1	-	CASRLGLDRADTQYF	TGCGCCAGCAGATTGGGACTAGACAGGGCAGATACGCAGTATTTT
TRBJ1-4	-	TRBV11-2	-	CASSQDREKLFF	TGTGCCAGCAGCCAAGATCGGGAAAAACTGTTTTTT
TRBJ1-4	-	TRBV14	-	CASSQEVTGWGEKLFF	TGTGCCAGCAGCCAAGAGGTTACGGGATGGGGAGAAAAACTGTTTTTT
TRBJ1-1	-	TRBV19	TRBD1	CASSPRQGWGNTEAFF	TGTGCCAGTAGTCCTCGACAGGGATGGGGGAACACTGAAGCTTTCTTT
TRBJ2-2	-	TRBV19	TRBD1	CASADRVYTGELFF	TGTGCCAGTGCAGACAGGGTTTACACCGGGGAGCTGTTTTTT
TRBJ2-2	-	TRBV4-3	TRBD2	CASSLTTGGLAGVKGGELFF	TGCGCCAGCAGCCTCACGACGGGCGGACTAGCGGGAGTGAAGGGCGGGGAGCTGTTTTTT
TRBJ2-1	-	TRBV5-1	TRBD2	CASSFRTSGSIGEQFF	TGCGCCAGCAGCTTCAGGACTAGCGGGAGTATTGGTGAGCAGTTCTTC
TRBJ2-1	-	TRBV7-3	TRBD2	CASSLYSLAGGGNEQFF	TGTGCCAGCAGCTTATACTCCCTAGCGGGAGGTGGAAATGAGCAGTTCTTC
TRBJ1-1	once	TRBV21-1	-	CASSKGKGVEAFF	TGTGCCAGCAGCAAAGGGAAAGGGGTTGAAGCTTTCTTT
TRBJ2-7	-	TRBV12-5	-	CASGFNYEQYF	TGTGCTAGTGGTTTTAACTACGAGCAGTACTTC
TRBJ2-1	-	TRBV7-2	-	CASSLVPSSYNEQFF	TGTGCCAGCAGCTTAGTCCCGAGCTCCTACAATGAGCAGTTCTTC
TRBJ1-5	few	TRBV28	-	CASSTAHQPQHF	TGTGCCAGCAGTACCGCGCATCAGCCCCAGCATTTT
TRBJ2-1	-	TRBV12-3/TRBV12-4	-	CASSLVESPEQFF	TGTGCCAGCAGTTTAGTGGAGTCTCCTGAGCAGTTCTTC
TRBJ2-1	-	TRBV7-2	-	CASSLAGPSHLSYNEQFF	TGTGCCAGCAGCTTAGCTGGTCCTAGCCATCTCTCCTACAATGAGCAGTTCTTC
TRBJ1-3	-	TRBV5-4	-	CASRPQTGNTIYF	TGTGCCAGCAGGCCACAGACAGGAAACACCATATATTTT
TRBJ1-3	-	TRBV28	-	CASSLPVWANSGNTIYF	TGTGCCAGCAGTTTACCAGTTTGGGCGAATTCTGGAAACACCATATATTTT
TRBJ1-4	-	TRBV2	-	CASGETVFNEKLFF	TGTGCCAGCGGGGAGACCGTTTTTAATGAAAAACTGTTTTTT
TRBJ1-6	few	TRBV7-9	-	CAAGSSYNSPLHF	TGTGCCGCGGGGAGCTCCTATAATTCACCCCTCCACTTT
TRBJ2-2	few	TRBV2	-	CASTPLGDGLARTGELFF	TGTGCCAGCACCCCCCTGGGTGACGGCCTAGCTAGAACCGGGGAGCTGTTTTTT
TRBJ1-1	-	TRBV6-5	TRBD1	CASKQTGFDTEAFF	TGTGCCAGCAAGCAGACAGGGTTCGATACTGAAGCTTTCTTT
TRBJ2-7	few	TRBV16	TRBD1	CASSQSYRGEEQYF	TGTGCCAGCAGCCAATCCTACAGGGGGGAAGAGCAGTACTTC
TRBJ2-4	few	TRBV28	-	CASSLGYQGNIQYF	TGTGCCAGCAGTTTGGGGTACCAGGGTAACATTCAGTACTTC
TRBJ1-6	-	TRBV6-5	-	CASTTFRGDSPLHF	TGTGCCAGCACCACGTTCCGGGGGGATTCACCCCTCCACTTT
TRBJ1-5	once	TRBV7-8	-	CASRLGTSSQPQHF	TGTGCCAGCAGGCTCGGGACATCGAGTCAGCCCCAGCATTTT
TRBJ1-1	-	TRBV5-4	-	CASSWGVRETEAFF	TGTGCCAGCAGCTGGGGCGTGAGAGAGACTGAAGCTTTCTTT
TRBJ1-2	-	TRBV2	-	CASRRLNYGYTF	TGTGCCAGCAGGAGACTGAACTATGGCTACACCTTC
TRBJ2-7	few	TRBV6-5	-	CASSYSRIIRLEQYF	TGTGCCAGCAGTTACTCTAGAATTATCCGCCTCGAGCAGTACTTC
TRBJ1-1	-	TRBV4-3	TRBD1	CASSQIQGAGTEAFF	TGCGCCAGCAGCCAGATACAGGGGGCAGGAACTGAAGCTTTCTTT
TRBJ2-7	-	TRBV10-2	-	CASCRTQGYEQYF	TGCGCCAGCTGCCGCACGCAGGGATACGAGCAGTACTTC
TRBJ2-1	-	TRBV11-2	TRBD1	CASSTRKTGGNEQFF	TGTGCCAGCAGCACAAGAAAGACAGGGGGCAATGAGCAGTTCTTC
TRBJ2-5	-	TRBV7-3	-	CASSLTGANQETQYF	TGTGCCAGCAGCTTAACAGGGGCAAATCAAGAGACCCAGTACTTC
TRBJ2-3	-	TRBV7-9	-	CASTWGADTQYF	TGTGCCAGCACTTGGGGGGCAGATACGCAGTATTTT
TRBJ2-2	-	TRBV10-2	-	CASSPLGAGELFF	TGCGCCAGCAGCCCTCTGGGGGCGGGGGAGCTGTTTTTT
TRBJ2-1	-	TRBV27	-	CASSQGFNEQFF	TGTGCCAGCAGTCAGGGGTTTAATGAGCAGTTCTTC
TRBJ1-3	-	TRBV7-6	-	CASSLAQGTGNTIYF	TGTGCCAGCAGCTTAGCACAGGGTACTGGAAACACCATATATTTT
TRBJ2-2	-	TRBV27	-	CASSLYGGAANTGELFF	TGTGCCAGCAGTTTATATGGCGGAGCCGCGAACACCGGGGAGCTGTTTTTT
TRBJ2-7	once	TRBV19	TRBD2	CASSAPLAGGPYEQYF	TGTGCCAGTAGCGCCCCACTAGCGGGAGGCCCTTACGAGCAGTACTTC
TRBJ1-5	-	TRBV19	-	CASSIDFGANQPQHF	TGTGCCAGTAGTATAGATTTCGGAGCCAATCAGCCCCAGCATTTT
TRBJ2-7	-	TRBV3-1/TRBV3-2	-	CASSPRRETYEQYF	TGTGCCAGCAGCCCGAGACGGGAGACCTACGAGCAGTACTTC
TRBJ2-5	-	TRBV11-2	TRBD2	CASSLDPSGQETQYF	TGTGCCAGCAGCTTAGACCCTAGCGGCCAAGAGACCCAGTACTTC
TRBJ2-1	few	TRBV2	-	CANSISFTDEQFF	TGTGCCAATTCCATCTCATTTACGGATGAGCAGTTCTTC
TRBJ1-2	-	TRBV5-4	-	CASSLTTAGLIGYTF	TGTGCCAGCAGCTTGACCACCGCAGGGCTAATTGGCTACACCTTC
TRBJ2-3	-	TRBV5-4	TRBD2	CASSLGLAGAGARDTQYF	TGTGCCAGCAGCTTGGGACTAGCGGGAGCCGGGGCCCGGGATACGCAGTATTTT
TRBJ1-5	-	TRBV7-9	TRBD1	CASRPTGDGQPQHF	TGTGCCAGCAGACCTACAGGGGACGGTCAGCCCCAGCATTTT
TRBJ1-2	-	TRBV28	-	CASSFEGISGYTF	TGTGCCAGCAGTTTCGAGGGAATTTCTGGCTACACCTTC
TRBJ2-2	-	TRBV7-2	TRBD2	CASRSGGLKTGELFF	TGTGCCAGCAGGAGCGGGGGGCTTAAGACCGGGGAGCTGTTTTTT
TRBJ1-2	-	TRBV29-1	-	CSVEDGPAAVYGYTF	TGCAGCGTTGAAGATGGTCCGGCGGCGGTCTATGGCTACACCTTC
TRBJ1-1	-	TRBV28	-	CASSFIVNTEAFF	TGTGCCAGCAGTTTCATAGTGAACACTGAAGCTTTCTTT
TRBJ1-6	-	TRBV28	TRBD1	CASSARDRGALHF	TGTGCCAGCAGTGCCCGAGACAGGGGGGCCCTCCACTTT
TRBJ2-2	-	TRBV7-9	-	CASSNTGAGELFF	TGTGCCAGCAGCAATACCGGGGCCGGGGAGCTGTTTTTT
TRBJ1-1	once	TRBV5-1	-	CASSPPGTPKTEAFF	TGCGCCAGCAGCCCCCCTGGGACACCGAAGACTGAAGCTTTCTTT
TRBJ1-4	-	TRBV9	-	CASSVGNMGGEKLFF	TGTGCCAGCAGCGTAGGGAACATGGGAGGGGAAAAACTGTTTTTT
TRBJ2-1	once	TRBV18	TRBD2	CASSPSRTSEFYNEQFF	TGTGCCAGCTCACCTTCCCGGACTAGCGAATTCTACAATGAGCAGTTCTTC